Listed below are T cell receptor beta chains from one sample, sequenced in a study of T cells expressing NK-cell markers. TCRdb re-called the 5' RACE reads and catalogs CDR3 proteins one per entry, DNA excluded. This sample's table has about 460,000 distinct CDR3 sequences. The sample consisted of blood T cells: a sorted CD56 or NKG2C T cell subset, CD4+ or CD8+ T cells, or bulk PBMC T cells (not recorded which). These TCRs come from a woman in her forties or fifties in good health. The CDR3 runs from the conserved cysteine through the conserved F or W.

V gene: TRBV29-1
J gene: TRBJ2-5
CDR3 protein: CSVTEGSETQYF

V gene: TRBV16
J gene: TRBJ2-7
CDR3 protein: CASSQVWGDYEQYF

V gene: TRBV14
J gene: TRBJ2-1
CDR3 protein: CASSQETRKQFF

V gene: TRBV10-3
J gene: TRBJ1-2
CDR3 protein: CAISAGQVNYGYTF

V gene: TRBV5-5
J gene: TRBJ1-6
CDR3 protein: CASSLKGSGSPLHF

V gene: TRBV13
J gene: TRBJ2-1
CDR3 protein: CASSVGQGGRNEQFF

V gene: TRBV6-5
J gene: TRBJ2-2
CDR3 protein: CASTRRGLGTGELFF

V gene: TRBV10-3
J gene: TRBJ2-3
CDR3 protein: CAIKTGTFSSDTQYF

V gene: TRBV12-3/TRBV12-4
J gene: TRBJ2-2
CDR3 protein: CASSWRLAVRELFF

V gene: TRBV7-6
J gene: TRBJ2-2
CDR3 protein: CASSLARRAGENRELFF

V gene: TRBV29-1
J gene: TRBJ2-3
CDR3 protein: CSADSLPFTDTQYF

V gene: TRBV27
J gene: TRBJ2-7
CDR3 protein: CASRGRVSYEQYF

V gene: TRBV9
J gene: TRBJ2-1
CDR3 protein: CASSVGGNSHEQFF

V gene: TRBV10-3
J gene: TRBJ1-6
CDR3 protein: CAITGTGNSPLHF

V gene: TRBV12-3/TRBV12-4
J gene: TRBJ2-7
CDR3 protein: CASSLASSSYEQYF